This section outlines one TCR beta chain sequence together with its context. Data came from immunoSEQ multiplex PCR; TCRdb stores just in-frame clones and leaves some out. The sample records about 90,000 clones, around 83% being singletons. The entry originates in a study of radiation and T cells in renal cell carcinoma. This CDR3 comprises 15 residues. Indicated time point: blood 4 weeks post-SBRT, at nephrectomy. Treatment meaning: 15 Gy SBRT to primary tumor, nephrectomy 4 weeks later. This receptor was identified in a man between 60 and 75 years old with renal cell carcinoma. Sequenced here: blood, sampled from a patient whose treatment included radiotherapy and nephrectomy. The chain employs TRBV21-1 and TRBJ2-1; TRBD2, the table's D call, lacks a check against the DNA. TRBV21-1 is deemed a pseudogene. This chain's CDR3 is CASSKGAGEANEQFF. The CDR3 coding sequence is TGTGCCAGCAGCAAAGGTGCGGGAGAAGCTAATGAGCAGTTCTTC.